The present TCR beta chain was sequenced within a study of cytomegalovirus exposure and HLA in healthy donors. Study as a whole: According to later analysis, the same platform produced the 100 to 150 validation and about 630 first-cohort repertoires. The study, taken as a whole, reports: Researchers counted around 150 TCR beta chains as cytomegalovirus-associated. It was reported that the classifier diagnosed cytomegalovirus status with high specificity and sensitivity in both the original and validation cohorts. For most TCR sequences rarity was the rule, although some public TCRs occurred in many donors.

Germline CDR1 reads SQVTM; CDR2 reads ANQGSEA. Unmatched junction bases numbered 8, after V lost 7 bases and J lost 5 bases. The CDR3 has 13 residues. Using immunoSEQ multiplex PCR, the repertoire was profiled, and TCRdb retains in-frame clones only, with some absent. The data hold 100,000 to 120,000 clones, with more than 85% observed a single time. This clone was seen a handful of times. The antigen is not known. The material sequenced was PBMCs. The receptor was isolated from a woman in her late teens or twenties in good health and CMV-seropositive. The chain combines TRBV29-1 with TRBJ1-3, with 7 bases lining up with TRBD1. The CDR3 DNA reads TGCAGCGCCGGGACAGCCCGACGAAACACCATATATTTT. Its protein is CSAGTARRNTIYF.